This entry describes one TCR beta chain. Per the original methods: Reference gene primer amplification yielded estimated nucleated cell counts. The assay was immunoSEQ multiplex PCR, and TCRdb's table has in-frame clones only and misses some. The V and J calls and clone size come from that table; D and trimming were worked out from the DNA. The sample has tens of thousands of clones, 84% seen once. V was pared by 6 bases and J by 2 bases, with 15 bases between. CDR1 is SGHDT, CDR2 YYEEEE, per germline. The CDR3 loop spans 14 amino acids. This specimen belongs to a study of blood T cell repertoires in COVID-19. Looking at the study overall: Samples came from the United States, Italy and Spain, spanning acute and convalescent COVID-19. Sources were T cells, B-cell-depleted T cells, or PBMCs; the material itself was cDNA or gDNA.

This TCR was sampled from a human donor in a cohort sampled during active COVID-19. Sequenced material: peripheral blood. V and J are TRBV5-6 and TRBJ2-7; D is undetermined. CDR3 sequence: CASTWRLTAYEQYF. CDR3 DNA: TGTGCCAGCACCTGGCGGCTCACCGCCTACGAGCAGTACTTC.